This TCR beta chain is drawn from a study of CD8 T cells in Susac syndrome. The germline CDR1 and CDR2 sequences are MNHEY and SVGAGI. The V and J ends lost 2 bases and 0 bases respectively, with 10 bases between them. The CDR3 consists of 16 residues. Random-hexamer reverse transcription was applied to about 0.45 to 1 ug RNA. Amplification of TCR beta CDR3 across 54 Vbeta and 13 Jbeta was performed with immunoSEQ multiplex PCR. Via MiXCR, TCRdb re-called the immunoSEQ multiplex PCR reads, giving one row per CDR3 protein. The sample has about 180,000 distinct CDR3 sequences, 85% to 95% seen once. The clonotype was recovered from a human donor with multiple sclerosis. The chain carries TRBV6-5 and TRBJ1-4; D ambiguous. Sequences were obtained from CD8+ T cells from PBMCs. The CDR3 DNA reads as TGTGCCAGCAGTTACGCTTACAGAGCAACTAATGAAAAACTGTTTTTT. Protein sequence: CASSYAYRATNEKLFF.